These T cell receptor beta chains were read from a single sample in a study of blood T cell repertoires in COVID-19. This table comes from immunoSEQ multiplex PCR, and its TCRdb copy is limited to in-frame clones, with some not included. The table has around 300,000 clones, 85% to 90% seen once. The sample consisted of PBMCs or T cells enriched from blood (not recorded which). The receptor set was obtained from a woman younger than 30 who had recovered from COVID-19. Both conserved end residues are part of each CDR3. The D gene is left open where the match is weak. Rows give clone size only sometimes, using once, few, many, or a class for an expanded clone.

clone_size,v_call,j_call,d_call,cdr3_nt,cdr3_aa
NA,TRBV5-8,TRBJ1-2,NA,TGTGCCAGCAGCTTGTTTAACGGAGGGAACTATGGCTACACCTTC,CASSLFNGGNYGYTF
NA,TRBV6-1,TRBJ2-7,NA,TGTGCCAGCAGTGAAAAAGGACTGCCCTCCTACGAGCAGTACTTC,CASSEKGLPSYEQYF
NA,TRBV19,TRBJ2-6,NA,TGTGCCAGTAGTATCCTCGACTCAGTGGGGGCCAACGTCCTGACTTTC,CASSILDSVGANVLTF
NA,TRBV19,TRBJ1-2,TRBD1,TGTGCCAGTAGTATCTTGACAGGGAAGGATGGCTACACCTTC,CASSILTGKDGYTF
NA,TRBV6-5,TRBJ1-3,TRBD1,TGTGCCAGCTTAGGGGGCGTTCGTGGAAACACCATATATTTT,CASLGGVRGNTIYF
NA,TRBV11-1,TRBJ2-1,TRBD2,TGTGCCAGCAGCTTACTAGCGGGGGGTTATAATGAGCAGTTCTTC,CASSLLAGGYNEQFF
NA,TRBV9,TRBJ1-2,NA,TGTGCCAGCACTGGGTGGCAGGGCAAAAACTATGGCTACACCTTC,CASTGWQGKNYGYTF
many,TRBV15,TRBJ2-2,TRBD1,TGTGCCACCAGCAGACGGGACAGGGGGTCCCCCGGGGAGCTGTTTTTT,CATSRRDRGSPGELFF
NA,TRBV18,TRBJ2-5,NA,TGTGCCAGCTCACGACGAGGGGAGACCCAGTACTTC,CASSRRGETQYF
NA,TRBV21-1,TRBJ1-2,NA,TGTGCCAGCAGCAAAATAACGGGGGACCCCCGGGAAGGCTACACCTTC,CASSKITGDPREGYTF
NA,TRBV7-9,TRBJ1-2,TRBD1,TGTGCCAGCAGCGCGGAGGACAGGGGGTTTTATGGCTACACCTTC,CASSAEDRGFYGYTF
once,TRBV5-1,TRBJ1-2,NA,TGCGCCAGCAGCTTGTCCGGCAGGGAGGGCTATGGCTACACCTTC,CASSLSGREGYGYTF
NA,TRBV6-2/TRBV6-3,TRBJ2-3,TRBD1,TGTGCCAGCAGTTACAAGACAGGGAGCGAATCCGATACGCAGTATTTT,CASSYKTGSESDTQYF
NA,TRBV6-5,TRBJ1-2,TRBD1,TGTGCCAGCAGCGACAGGGAAGGGTATGGCTACACCTTC,CASSDREGYGYTF
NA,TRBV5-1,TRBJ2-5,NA,TGCGCCAGCAGCGTATCGGACGCGGGGGAGACCCAGTACTTC,CASSVSDAGETQYF
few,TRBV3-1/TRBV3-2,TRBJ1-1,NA,TGTGCCAGCAGCCGTTGGGTAAGGGGGGGCGACACTGAAGCTTTCTTT,CASSRWVRGGDTEAFF
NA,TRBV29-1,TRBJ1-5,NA,TGCAGCGTTGAAGAGGGGGCCGGCCAGCCCCAGCATTTT,CSVEEGAGQPQHF
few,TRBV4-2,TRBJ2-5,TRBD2,TGTGCCAGCAGCCGCGCGGGGGACGGAGGGTTTCAAGAGACCCAGTACTTC,CASSRAGDGGFQETQYF
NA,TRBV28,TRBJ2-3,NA,TGTGCCAGCAACGTTGGGGGGAACACAGATACGCAGTATTTT,CASNVGGNTDTQYF
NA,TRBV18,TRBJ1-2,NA,TGTGCCAGCTCACCACAACAGGAATACTATGGCTACACCTTC,CASSPQQEYYGYTF
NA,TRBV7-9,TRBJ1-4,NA,TGTGCCAGCAGCTTAGTGGAGGGAACACCTAATGAAAAACTGTTTTTT,CASSLVEGTPNEKLFF
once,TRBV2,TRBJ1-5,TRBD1,TGTGCCAGCAGCCACCCCGTGGCAGGGGGTAGCAATCAGCCCCAGCATTTT,CASSHPVAGGSNQPQHF
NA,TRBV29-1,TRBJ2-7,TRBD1,TGCAGCGTTGAAGATCTACAGGGGACAACCTACGAGCAGTACTTC,CSVEDLQGTTYEQYF
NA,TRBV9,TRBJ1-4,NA,TGTGCCAGCAGCGTCACAGTTAATGAAAAACTGTTTTTT,CASSVTVNEKLFF
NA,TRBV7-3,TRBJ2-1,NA,TGTGCCAGCAGTCCTTCGAGGGTGGGCTCCTACAATGAGCAGTTCTTC,CASSPSRVGSYNEQFF
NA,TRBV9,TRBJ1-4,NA,TGTGCCAGCAGCCCCGCCGGGTTCATAACTGAAAAACTGTTTTTT,CASSPAGFITEKLFF
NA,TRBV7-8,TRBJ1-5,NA,TGTGCCAGCAGCTTGGGGAGAAGAGGGAGGGAGCAGCCCCAGCATTTT,CASSLGRRGREQPQHF
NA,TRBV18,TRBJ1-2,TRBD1,TGTGCCAGCTCACGAAAGGACAGGGGGAACTATGGCTACACCTTC,CASSRKDRGNYGYTF
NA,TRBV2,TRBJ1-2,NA,TGTGCCAGCAGTCCTTGGGTCAGGGTACTCAACTATGGCTACACCTTC,CASSPWVRVLNYGYTF
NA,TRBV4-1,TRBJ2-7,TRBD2,TGCGCCAGCAGCCAAGTTAGCGGGGCCTACGAGCAGTACTTC,CASSQVSGAYEQYF
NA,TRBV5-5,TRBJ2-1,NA,TGTGCCAGCAGCGGGGCTGAGCAGTTCTTC,CASSGAEQFF
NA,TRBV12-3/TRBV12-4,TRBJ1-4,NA,TGTGCCAGCAGTTTAAACGGTGAAAAACTGTTTTTT,CASSLNGEKLFF
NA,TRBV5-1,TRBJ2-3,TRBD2,TGCGCCAGCAGCTTTGCGGGGGGCACAGATACGCAGTATTTT,CASSFAGGTDTQYF
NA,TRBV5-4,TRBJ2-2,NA,TGTGCCAGCAGCTTTCGGGGGAGCGGGGAGCTGTTTTTT,CASSFRGSGELFF
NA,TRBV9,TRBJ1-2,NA,TGTGCCAGCAGCGTAGGAGGGCTCAACTATGGCTACACCTTC,CASSVGGLNYGYTF
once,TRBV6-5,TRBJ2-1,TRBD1,TGTGCCAGCAGTTCGGACAGGGTGGGGGAGCAGTTCTTC,CASSSDRVGEQFF
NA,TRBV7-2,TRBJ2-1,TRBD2,TGTGCCAGCAGCTTACGGAGGGCCCTCGCGGGGGGGTACAATGAGCAGTTCTTC,CASSLRRALAGGYNEQFF
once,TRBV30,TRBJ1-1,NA,TGTGCCTGGAGTGTGGGGGGCACTGAAGCTTTCTTT,CAWSVGGTEAFF
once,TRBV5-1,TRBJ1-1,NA,TGCGCCAGCAGCTTGGAAGCGAACACTGAAGCTTTCTTT,CASSLEANTEAFF
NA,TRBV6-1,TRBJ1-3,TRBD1,TGTGCCAGCAGTGGCCACAGGGGGTTCACCCGGGGGGGAAACACCATATATTTT,CASSGHRGFTRGGNTIYF
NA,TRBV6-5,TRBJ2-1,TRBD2,TGTGCCAGCAGGCGAGCGGGGGGCCTCTACAATGAGCAGTTCTTC,CASRRAGGLYNEQFF
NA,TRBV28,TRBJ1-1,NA,TGTGCCAGCGGAGGCAGGAGCTTGAACACTGAAGCTTTCTTT,CASGGRSLNTEAFF
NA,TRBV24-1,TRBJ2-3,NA,TGTGCCACCAGTGATCGCCCTCGTGAGCCCCTCGGCACAGATACGCAGTATTTT,CATSDRPREPLGTDTQYF